Below, 25 T cell receptor beta chains from the same sample are listed, as sequenced in a study of identical twins. Via MiXCR, TCRdb re-called the 5' RACE reads, giving one row per CDR3 protein. The data hold fewer than 500,000 distinct CDR3 sequences, with approximately 14% observed a single time. These data were also filed under a second study, of yellow fever vaccine responses in identical twins.

Sequenced sample: CD4+ T cells sorted from blood. The source of these receptors is a woman aged 18-29 years in good health.

This clonotype was seen only a few times. This chain uses TRBV24-1 with TRBJ2-2, with 9 positions matching TRBD1. The V segment lost 4 bases and the J segment 7 bases; nucleotides outside the gene matches: 9. CDR3 size: 16 residues. Germline assignment: CDR1 KGHDR and CDR2 SFDVKD. The DNA for the CDR3 is TGTGCCACCAGTGACCACGGGACAGGGTTTCTCGGGGAGCTGTTTTTT. It yields the protein CATSDHGTGFLGELFF.

This clonotype was seen repeatedly, ten times or more. The chain links TRBV29-1 to TRBJ2-7; 11 bases agree with TRBD2. Trimming took 6 bases from V and 1 from J; bases not matched to a gene: 11. Germline CDR1 reads SQVTM; CDR2 reads ANQGSEA. This CDR3 is 16 amino acids long. The CDR3 nucleotides read TGCAGCGTGGGGGGAAGAGGGACTAGCGGTTCCTACGAGCAGTACTTC. As protein: CSVGGRGTSGSYEQYF.

The rearrangement uses TRBV12-3 or TRBV12-4 and TRBJ2-3, with D perhaps TRBD2 (5 bases). Trimming left V 5 bases short and J 5 bases short, with 14 bases between. The CDR3 loop spans 14 amino acids. In DNA form, the CDR3 reads TGTGCCAGCAGTCCCGGTTGGAGCGGAGATACGCAGTATTTT. Its protein product is CASSPGWSGDTQYF.

This clonotype occurred a few times. The genes are TRBV4-1 and TRBJ2-7; TRBD1 matches at 9 bases. The trim removed 0 bases at V and 2 bases at J, leaving 5 bases unmatched. This CDR3 has 16 residues. Germline CDR1 MGHRA, CDR2 YSYEKL. The CDR3 nucleotides read TGCGCCAGCAGCCAAGATGGGACAGGGTATGCCTACGAGCAGTACTTC. Protein: CASSQDGTGYAYEQYF.

This clonotype was counted a few times. The chain employs TRBV12-3 or TRBV12-4 and TRBJ2-2, with 7 bases that match TRBD2. The CDR3 length is 16 residues. V lost 1 base and J lost 3; bases outside the gene matches: 5. CDR3 nucleotide sequence: TGTGCCAGCAGTTTAGTTCCTAGCGGCTACACCGGGGAGCTGTTTTTT. The encoded protein is CASSLVPSGYTGELFF.

This clonotype has a count of ten or more. The J gene is TRBJ1-1, the V gene TRBV11-2; the match to TRBD1 covers 10 bases. The CDR3 extends over 15 amino acids. CDR1 and CDR2 from the germline V gene are SGHAT and FQNNGV. V shed 5 bases, J shed 0 bases, and the junction held 3 bases outside the gene matches. The CDR3, as DNA: TGTGCCAGCAGCCCGGGACAGGGGATGAACACTGAAGCTTTCTTT. Translated: CASSPGQGMNTEAFF.

About this clonotype: A much bigger clone sits one base away, suggesting this may be a read error. The chain links TRBV9 to TRBJ2-5; TRBD2 matches at 11 bases. Per germline, CDR1 SGDLS and CDR2 YYNGEE. The CDR3 spans 18 residues. CDR3 region: CAGSPRGSGGDIQETQYF. As DNA, the CDR3 is TGTGCCGGCAGCCCCCGCGGTAGCGGGGGGGACATCCAAGAGACCCAGTACTTC.

This chain links TRBV3-1 with TRBJ2-7; D remains unclear. Trimming removed 3 bases at V and 6 bases at J, with 9 bases between. Germline CDR1 and CDR2: LGHDT and YNNKEL (reference sequence). This CDR3 comprises 12 residues. In nucleotides, the CDR3 is TGTGCCAGCAGCCAGAGTTCGCTCGAGCAGTACTTC. This codes for CASSQSSLEQYF.

The chain employs TRBV6-4 and TRBJ1-6, with 9 bases aligning to TRBD1. In germline, CDR1 is MRHNA, CDR2 SNTAGT. After removal of 5 bases from V and 7 bases from J, the junction contained 6 bases not matched to a gene. CDR3 length: 15 amino acids. CDR3 residues: CASSSLGQGNSPLHF. Written as DNA, the CDR3 is TGTGCCAGCAGTTCTTTGGGACAGGGAAATTCACCCCTCCACTTT.

This clonotype was counted a few times. The J gene is TRBJ2-1, the V gene TRBV28; D is undetermined. From germline, CDR1 is MDHEN and CDR2 SYDVKM. V lost 6 bases, J lost 0 bases, and 6 bases lay in between. CDR3 length: 13 amino acids. The CDR3 reads CASRADSYNEQFF. Here the CDR3 DNA reads TGTGCCAGCAGGGCGGACTCCTACAATGAGCAGTTCTTC.

This clonotype was picked up a small number of times. The chain joins TRBV5-6 to TRBJ2-5; 9 bases match TRBD1. Germline assignment: CDR1 SGHDT and CDR2 YYEEEE. There are 15 residues in the CDR3. V was pared by 2 bases and J by 4 bases, with 6 bases of the junction left unmatched. CDR3 sequence: CASSLRTGEGETQYF. The CDR3, as DNA: TGTGCCAGCAGCTTACGGACAGGGGAAGGAGAGACCCAGTACTTC.

This clonotype was counted between two and nine times. The rearrangement uses TRBV6-1 and TRBJ1-5; 7 bases map to TRBD1. J gave up 11 bases and V 5 bases, and 12 bases lay outside the gene matches. The CDR3 is made up of 14 amino acids. From germline, CDR1 is MNHNS and CDR2 SASEGT. CDR3: CASSRGDSLEAQHF. CDR3 DNA sequence: TGTGCCAGCAGTCGGGGGGACAGCCTAGAGGCCCAGCATTTT.

The sample holds many counts of this clonotype. The gene calls are TRBV7-8 and TRBJ2-3; possibly TRBD2 for D (5 bases). The germline V gene has CDR1 SGHVS and CDR2 FQNEAQ. Trimming removed 5 bases at V and 2 bases at J, with 14 bases between. The CDR3 is 15 residues long. The CDR3 coding sequence is TGTGCCAGCAGCCCCCGCCCCCTAGCCACAGATACGCAGTATTTT. This codes for CASSPRPLATDTQYF. The whole variable domain, filled in from reference TRBV7-8 and TRBJ2-3, reads GAGVSQSPRYKVAKRGQDVALRCDPISGHVSLFWYQQALGQGPEFLTYFQNEAQLDKSGLPSDRFFAERPEGSVSTLKIQRTQQEDSAVYLCASSPRPLATDTQYFGPGTRLTVL.

This clonotype was recorded at least ten times. The rearrangement links TRBV12-3 or TRBV12-4 to TRBJ1-5; no reliable D call. The CDR3 spans 15 residues. Trimming left V 7 bases short and J 2 bases short, with 15 bases between. CDR3 loop: CASIQTGGGNQPQHF. CDR3 nucleotides: TGTGCCAGCATCCAGACCGGAGGAGGCAATCAGCCCCAGCATTTT.

This clonotype occurred many times. This sequence joins TRBV29-1 and TRBJ1-1; D ambiguous. Trimming cost V 5 bases and J 2 bases, with 9 bases left between them. The germline CDR1 and CDR2 sequences are SQVTM and ANQGSEA. The CDR3 sequence is 12 residues long. DNA for the CDR3: TGCAGCGTTCGAGGGCTAAACACTGAAGCTTTCTTT. It encodes CSVRGLNTEAFF.

This chain's CDR3 is CASSRGRTKPGPGNEQYF. DNA of the CDR3: TGTGCCAGCAGTAGGGGACGGACTAAACCCGGACCTGGGAACGAGCAGTACTTC. The chain joins TRBV6-1 to TRBJ2-7; D is perhaps TRBD2 (6 bases). The germline V gene encodes CDR1 MNHNS and CDR2 SASEGT. V shed 5 bases and J shed 5 bases, with 28 bases lying between them. The CDR3 sequence is 18 residues long.

The chain recombines TRBV4-3 with TRBJ2-5, with a weak D call TRBD2 (6 bases). Trimming took 1 base from V and 5 from J, leaving 11 bases between them. Germline V gene lookup returns CDR1 LGHNA and CDR2 YSLEER. The CDR3 has 14 amino acids. The DNA of the CDR3 is TGCGCCAGCAGCCAAGTACTCGGAGGGGAGACCCAGTACTTC. Amino acid sequence: CASSQVLGGETQYF.

This clonotype was observed a handful of times. The chain has TRBV7-9 and TRBJ2-1; 10 bases agree with TRBD1. J gave up 7 bases and V 1 base, and 4 bases lay outside the gene matches. The CDR3 loop spans 15 amino acids. Germline V gene lookup returns CDR1 SEHNR and CDR2 FQNEAQ (reference sequence). The CDR3 nucleotides read TGTGCCAGCAGCTTAGAGGGACAGGGGAGGAATGAGCAGTTCTTC. Translating it yields CASSLEGQGRNEQFF.

At least ten counts were recorded for this clonotype. As DNA, the CDR3 is TGCAGCGTTGGTGGTTCTAGCTCCTACGAGCAGTACTTC. The encoded protein is CSVGGSSSYEQYF. This chain links TRBV29-1 with TRBJ2-7; D gene uncertain. The V end lost 4 bases, the J end lost 0 bases, and 10 bases lay between the germline ends. This CDR3 has 13 residues. The germline V gene encodes CDR1 SQVTM and CDR2 ANQGSEA.

This chain connects TRBV25-1 to TRBJ2-7, with D hard to call. V lost 6 bases, J lost 5 bases, and 17 bases lay in between. The CDR3 is 14 amino acids. Germline V lookup: CDR1 MGHDK, CDR2 SYGVNS. CDR3 sequence reads: CASSKVARTDEQYF. The DNA for the CDR3 is TGTGCCAGCAGCAAGGTGGCGCGTACAGACGAGCAGTACTTC.

This clonotype was observed many times. The germline gene is not matched at one end of the junction; a read error may be the cause. The rearrangement links TRBV7-7 to TRBJ2-1, with TRBD1 identical over 8 bases. Germline V lookup: CDR1 SSHAT, CDR2 FNYEAQ (reference sequence). The CDR3 covers 15 residues. The CDR3: CASSLGQVSYNEQFF. Here the CDR3 DNA reads TGTGCTAGCAGCTTGGGACAGGTGTCCTACAATGAGCAGTTCTTC.

This clonotype occurred a few times. The chain couples TRBV5-5 to TRBJ1-4, with TRBD1 matching 11 bases. CDR1 SGHKS and CDR2 YYEKEE come from the germline V gene (reference sequence). CDR3 size: 17 residues. Trimming took 3 bases from V and 8 from J; bases not matched to a gene: 12. CDR3 nucleotide sequence: TGTGCCAGCAGCTCCCGGGACAGGGGGAGGTTCGAGGAAAAACTGTTTTTT. Translated: CASSSRDRGRFEEKLFF.

The V gene is TRBV29-1, the J gene TRBJ2-7; 9 bases are shared with TRBD2. Trimming took 3 bases from V and 4 from J; bases not matched to a gene: 10. Germline CDR1 SQVTM, CDR2 ANQGSEA. CDR3 length equals 15 residues. The CDR3 sequence: CSVDTGGRASYEQYF. CDR3 nucleotide sequence: TGCAGCGTTGATACTGGCGGGAGGGCCTCGTACGAGCAGTACTTC.

This clonotype was observed a handful of times. The chain has TRBV7-2 and TRBJ2-1; D may be TRBD2 (5 bases). Germline V gene lookup returns CDR1 SGHTA and CDR2 FQGNSA. The V gene lost 5 bases and the J gene lost 0 bases, with 14 bases spanning the gap. CDR3 length: 16 residues. The CDR3 DNA reads as TGTGCCAGCAGCAAAGGCTTGGGGAGCTCCTACAATGAGCAGTTCTTC. Translated: CASSKGLGSSYNEQFF.

In the case of this clonotype: Germline is not matched at one junction end, which may reflect a read error. The chain recombines TRBV5-1 with TRBJ2-4; 10 bases map to TRBD2. CDR1 and CDR2 from the germline V gene are SGHRS and YFSETQ. This CDR3 contains 21 residues. The CDR3 region has the DNA TGCGCCAGCAGCGAACCCACAGGGTTACTAGCGGGACCCCTGGCCAACAACATTCAGTACTTC. This encodes CASSEPTGLLAGPLANNIQYF.